Listed below are T cell receptor beta chains from one sample, sequenced in a study of cytomegalovirus exposure and HLA in healthy donors. Here immunoSEQ multiplex PCR was the method, and the copy in TCRdb shows in-frame clones only, minus some. The sample has tens of thousands of clones; about 79% are singletons. Sequenced input: PBMCs. Receptors were obtained from a man in his 70s in good health and CMV-seropositive. Both conserved end residues are part of each CDR3. Fields, in order: D gene, J gene, V gene, CDR3 protein, CDR3 DNA. D genes are given only for firm matches.

d_gene: .; j_gene: TRBJ2-3; v_gene: TRBV4-2; CDR3aa: CASSPRISTDTQYF; CDR3nt: TGTGCCAGCAGCCCCAGGATTAGCACAGATACGCAGTATTTT
d_gene: TRBD1; j_gene: TRBJ2-2; v_gene: TRBV11-3; CDR3aa: CASSPRTGQAGELFF; CDR3nt: TGTGCCAGCAGCCCTCGGACAGGGCAAGCCGGGGAGCTGTTTTTT
d_gene: TRBD2; j_gene: TRBJ2-5; v_gene: TRBV2; CDR3aa: CASSEWTSEETQYF; CDR3nt: TGTGCCAGCAGTGAATGGACTAGTGAAGAGACCCAGTACTTC
d_gene: .; j_gene: TRBJ1-2; v_gene: TRBV5-1; CDR3aa: CASSLVLDGYGYTF; CDR3nt: TGCGCCAGCAGCTTGGTTCTAGACGGCTATGGCTACACCTTC
d_gene: TRBD2; j_gene: TRBJ2-2; v_gene: TRBV5-6; CDR3aa: CASSLRAGSFSGELFF; CDR3nt: TGTGCCAGCAGCTTACGAGCGGGATCCTTTTCCGGGGAGCTGTTTTTT
d_gene: .; j_gene: TRBJ2-7; v_gene: TRBV9; CDR3aa: CASSGSGYEQYF; CDR3nt: TGTGCCAGCAGCGGGAGTGGCTACGAGCAGTACTTC
d_gene: TRBD2; j_gene: TRBJ2-7; v_gene: TRBV5-4; CDR3aa: CASSVGLAGGTYEQYF; CDR3nt: TGTGCCAGCAGCGTGGGACTAGCGGGAGGCACCTACGAGCAGTACTTC
d_gene: .; j_gene: TRBJ2-3; v_gene: TRBV29-1; CDR3aa: CSVERWTAEDTQYF; CDR3nt: TGCAGCGTTGAAAGGTGGACAGCCGAAGATACGCAGTATTTT
d_gene: .; j_gene: TRBJ2-1; v_gene: TRBV6-5; CDR3aa: CASSYSPDSGGRQFF; CDR3nt: TGTGCCAGCAGTTACTCCCCAGACTCAGGAGGCCGGCAGTTCTTC
d_gene: TRBD1; j_gene: TRBJ1-5; v_gene: TRBV11-2; CDR3aa: CASSRTGGMNQPQHF; CDR3nt: TGTGCCAGCAGCCGAACAGGGGGCATGAATCAGCCCCAGCATTTT
d_gene: .; j_gene: TRBJ2-5; v_gene: TRBV11-3; CDR3aa: CASSWARGTQYF; CDR3nt: TGTGCCAGCAGCTGGGCCCGGGGGACCCAGTACTTC
d_gene: .; j_gene: TRBJ1-5; v_gene: TRBV7-8; CDR3aa: CASSSQEHQPQHF; CDR3nt: TGTGCCAGCAGCTCACAGGAGCATCAGCCCCAGCATTTT